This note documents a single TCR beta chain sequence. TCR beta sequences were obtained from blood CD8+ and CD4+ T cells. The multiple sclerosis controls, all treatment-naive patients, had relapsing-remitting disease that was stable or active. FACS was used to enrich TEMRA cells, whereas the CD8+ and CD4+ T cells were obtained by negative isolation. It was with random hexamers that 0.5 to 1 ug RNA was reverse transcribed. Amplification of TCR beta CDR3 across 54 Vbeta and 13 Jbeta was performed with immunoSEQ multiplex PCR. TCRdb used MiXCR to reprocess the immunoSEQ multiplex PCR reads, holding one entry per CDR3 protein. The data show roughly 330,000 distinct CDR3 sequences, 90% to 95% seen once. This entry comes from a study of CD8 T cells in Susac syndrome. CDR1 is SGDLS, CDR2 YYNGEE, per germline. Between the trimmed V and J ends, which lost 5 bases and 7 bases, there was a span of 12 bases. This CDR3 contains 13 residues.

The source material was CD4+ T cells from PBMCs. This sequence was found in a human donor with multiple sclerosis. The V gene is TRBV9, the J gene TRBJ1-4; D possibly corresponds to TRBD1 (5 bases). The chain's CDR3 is CASSWGFGEKLFF. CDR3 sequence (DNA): TGTGCCAGCAGTTGGGGGTTCGGTGAAAAACTGTTTTTT.